Below are 14 T cell receptor beta chains sequenced from a single sample in a study of low-dose radiotherapy and immunotherapy resistance in tumors. First-strand cDNA relied on TRAV- and TRBV-specific primers spanning alpha and beta chains. The authors amplified TCRs for about 20 PCR cycles with a constant-region primer and a V-primer adapter. In TCRdb, the reads were re-called with MiXCR into one record per CDR3 protein. The top ten hold under 6.5% of the sample, which has 17,000 or so distinct CDR3 sequences, 70% seen once. These receptors all stem from a human donor with advanced metastatic prostate, ovarian, gallbladder or colorectal cancer (not recorded which). This table probably holds off-target reads from a library built for another chain.

The table lists this clonotype with a few counts. The chain carries TRBV7-2 and TRBJ2-1; D is perhaps TRBD2 (5 bases). Germline CDR1 reads SGHTA; CDR2 reads FQGNSA. The germline V and J ends were trimmed by 5 bases and 4 bases, with 12 bases remaining between them. The CDR3 has 14 residues. This CDR3 reads CASSISAPYNEQFF. Here the CDR3 DNA reads TGTGCCAGCAGCATTAGCGCACCTTACAATGAGCAGTTCTTC.

J is TRBJ2-7 and V is TRBV28; D tentatively reads TRBD1 or TRBD2 (5 bases each). V was pared by 7 bases and J by 9 bases, with 16 bases between. Germline CDR1 reads MDHEN; CDR2 reads SYDVKM. The CDR3 length is 12 residues. Here the CDR3 DNA reads TGTGCCAGCACCAAACCCCGGGGCCCGCAGTACTTC. Translating gives CASTKPRGPQYF.

Here the CDR3 DNA reads TGTGCCAGCAGTTCCGGCAGGGTCCTATTCGAGCAGTACTTC. It is translated as CASSSGRVLFEQYF. The rearrangement uses TRBV28 and TRBJ2-7, with D possibly TRBD1 on 5 matching bases. Germline loops: CDR1 MDHEN, CDR2 SYDVKM. Trimming left V 4 bases short and J 6 bases short, with 16 bases between. CDR3 length: 14 amino acids.

This clonotype was seen only once. The chain couples TRBV7-9 to TRBJ2-3, with TRBD2 identical over 9 bases. There are 16 residues in the CDR3. With 5 bases clipped from V and 0 bases from J, the junction kept 6 bases outside the gene matches. CDR1 is SEHNR, CDR2 FQNEAQ, per germline (reference sequence). The CDR3 bases are TGTGCCAGCAGCGCGAGGGCGGGAGGGAGCACAGATACGCAGTATTTT. Its protein is CASSARAGGSTDTQYF. The full variable domain, completed using reference TRBV7-9 and TRBJ2-3, is DTGVSQNPRHKITKRGQNVTFRCDPISEHNRLYWYRQTLGQGPEFLTYFQNEAQLEKSRLLSDRFSAERPKGSFSTLEIQRTEQGDSAMYLCASSARAGGSTDTQYFGPGTRLTVL.

The rearrangement joins TRBV30 to TRBJ2-7; D ambiguous. CDR3 size: 13 residues. Germline CDR1 and CDR2: GTSNPN and SVGIG (reference sequence). Trimming removed 1 base from V and 6 bases from J, with 13 bases in between. Here the CDR3 DNA reads TGTGCCTGGAGTGGGAAGGTTTTGGGCGAGCAGTACTTC. It translates to CAWSGKVLGEQYF.

The chain combines TRBV6-5 with TRBJ2-5; D ambiguous. The CDR3 contains 12 residues. Germline V gene lookup returns CDR1 MNHEY and CDR2 SVGAGI. V lost 6 bases to trimming and J lost 6 bases, with 11 bases between them. The CDR3 reads CASSSTTKTQYF. DNA for the CDR3: TGTGCCAGCAGCTCCACTACCAAGACCCAGTACTTC.

The chain has TRBV9 and TRBJ2-3; no clear D. CDR3 size: 14 residues. Germline CDR1 reads SGDLS; CDR2 reads YYNGEE. V lost 3 bases to trimming and J lost 0 bases, with 8 bases between them. CDR3 nucleotide sequence: TGTGCCAGCAGCGCCGTAACTAGCACAGATACGCAGTATTTT. Residues: CASSAVTSTDTQYF.

This chain connects TRBV29-1 to TRBJ2-3; perhaps TRBD1 as D (6 bases). The germline V and J ends were trimmed by 4 bases and 0 bases, with 23 bases remaining between them. CDR3 length equals 18 residues. The V gene's germline CDR1 is SQVTM and CDR2 ANQGSEA. CDR3 sequence reads: CSVVGARSEPVSTDTQYF. In nucleotides, the CDR3 is TGCAGCGTTGTGGGGGCAAGAAGCGAGCCAGTAAGCACAGATACGCAGTATTTT.

In its sample, this clonotype was seen a few times. The junction differs from germline at one of its ends, possibly a read error. The rearrangement joins TRBV20-1 to TRBJ2-7; D is unresolved. The germline CDR1 and CDR2 sequences are DFQATT and SNEGSKA (reference sequence). The CDR3 covers 13 residues. CDR3 sequence reads: CSADPGPSHEQYF. The CDR3 nucleotides are TGCAGTGCGGACCCGGGTCCCTCCCACGAGCAGTACTTC.

J is TRBJ1-5 and V is TRBV6-8, with D uncertain. This CDR3 has 16 amino acids. Germline V gene lookup returns CDR1 MNHGY and CDR2 SAAAGT. The ends were cut back, 6 bases at V and 2 bases at J, with 17 bases in the middle. CDR3 amino acids: CASRNQGDGGNQPQHF. In DNA, the CDR3 is TGTGCCAGCAGAAACCAAGGTGACGGTGGCAATCAGCCCCAGCATTTT.

This chain links TRBV6-2 or TRBV6-3 with TRBJ2-5; D is perhaps TRBD2 (6 bases). This CDR3 region has 13 residues. Trimming removed 6 bases at V and 5 bases at J, with 13 bases between. Germline V CDR1 and CDR2: MNHEY, SVGEGT. The DNA of the CDR3 is TGTGCCAGCAGCCCAGGAGGGGTGGAGACCCAGTACTTC. Amino acid sequence: CASSPGGVETQYF.

This chain joins TRBV4-1 and TRBJ2-7; D tentatively reads TRBD1 or TRBD2 (8 bases each). The germline V gene has CDR1 MGHRA and CDR2 YSYEKL. The CDR3 has 16 residues. Trimming removed 0 bases at V and 6 bases at J, with 18 bases between. CDR3 coding DNA: TGCGCCAGCAGCCAAGACTCAGGACAGGGACTAGGCGAGCAGTACTTC. Translated, it gives CASSQDSGQGLGEQYF.

This chain joins TRBV5-1 and TRBJ2-1; D remains unclear. The ends were cut back, 0 bases at V and 8 bases at J, with 18 bases in the middle. Germline values: CDR1 SGHRS, CDR2 YFSETQ. The CDR3 contains 16 residues. DNA of the CDR3: TGCGCCAGCAGCTTGGGCGTCGTTGGCCCCGCGGATGAGCAGTTCTTC. Residues: CASSLGVVGPADEQFF.

The chain uses TRBV5-1 and TRBJ2-3; D unresolved. Trimming removed 4 bases at V and 1 base at J, with 10 bases between. Looked up from germline, CDR1 is SGHRS and CDR2 is YFSETQ. The CDR3 loop spans 14 amino acids. CDR3 nucleotide sequence: TGCGCCAGCAGCCGAGATCAGGGCACAGATACGCAGTATTTT. Its protein is CASSRDQGTDTQYF.